Listed here are 10 T cell receptor beta chains from one sample, sequenced in a study of cytomegalovirus exposure and HLA in healthy donors. The PCR employed 60 Vbeta primers together with 13 Jbeta primers. The table came from immunoSEQ multiplex PCR; TCRdb's copy has only in-frame clones and leaves some out. Found here are around 140,000 clones, about 83% of them singletons; the top ten hold more than 4.5%. The sample taken for sequencing was PBMCs. Every receptor here comes from a woman aged 25 to 39 in good health and CMV-seronegative.

Regarding this clone: Relative to the germline gene, one junction end is altered; a read error may explain this. The rearrangement links TRBV2 to TRBJ2-3, with TRBD2 identical over 9 bases. Germline V gene sequence: CDR1 SNHLY, CDR2 FYNNEI. The CDR3 runs to 15 residues. In DNA, the CDR3 is TGTGCCAGCAGAGAAGGGACTAGCATGACAGATACGCAGTATTTT. It specifies CASREGTSMTDTQYF.

This rearrangement joins TRBV27 to TRBJ2-7, with TRBD1 as a possible D gene (5 bases). Germline-derived CDR1 and CDR2 are MNHEY and SMNVEV (reference sequence). There are 15 residues in the CDR3. V was shortened by 4 bases and J by 4 bases, with 17 bases between the two germline ends. CDR3 amino acids: CASSSSPPGPYEQYF. The CDR3 bases are TGTGCCAGCAGTTCCTCCCCGCCAGGGCCATACGAGCAGTACTTC.

The CDR3 is CASSDLDGTVNQPQHF. CDR3 sequence (DNA): TGTGCCAGCAGTGACCTCGACGGGACAGTCAATCAGCCCCAGCATTTT. The V gene is TRBV2, the J gene TRBJ1-5; 7 bases are shared with TRBD1. The length of the CDR3 is 16 residues. V shed 3 bases and J 3 bases; nucleotides not matched to a gene: 8. Germline CDR1 is SNHLY and CDR2 is FYNNEI.

This clone occurred a few times. The rearrangement joins TRBV28 to TRBJ2-7; D possibly corresponds to TRBD1 (5 bases). The CDR3 is made up of 15 amino acids. Germline CDR1 reads MDHEN; CDR2 reads SYDVKM. V was pared by 6 bases and J by 3 bases, with 18 bases between. The CDR3 loop reads CASSGHRQGHYEQYF. CDR3 DNA sequence: TGTGCCAGCAGCGGCCATCGGCAGGGTCACTACGAGCAGTACTTC.

V is TRBV28 and J is TRBJ2-5, with 8 nucleotides matching TRBD2. The CDR3 extends over 14 amino acids. V lost 2 bases and J lost 2; bases outside the gene matches: 1. Germline lookup yields CDR1 MDHEN and CDR2 SYDVKM. The chain's CDR3 is CASSLLAGQETQYF. The CDR3 nucleotides are TGTGCCAGCAGTTTACTAGCGGGTCAAGAGACCCAGTACTTC.

V usage is TRBV10-3 and J usage is TRBJ2-1, with TRBD1 matching 11 bases. The germline gives CDR1 ENHRY, CDR2 SYGVKD. The V and J ends lost 2 bases and 5 bases, in that order; junction bases with no gene match: 2. This CDR3 has 15 residues. The CDR3 sequence: CAISEPGQGDNEQFF. The CDR3 DNA sequence: TGTGCCATCAGTGAGCCGGGACAGGGGGACAATGAGCAGTTCTTC.

CDR3 sequence reads: CAIKAGVTGELFF. Here the CDR3 DNA reads TGTGCCATCAAGGCGGGGGTCACCGGGGAGCTGTTTTTT. The chain uses TRBV10-3 and TRBJ2-2, with TRBD2 identical over 7 bases. The ends lost 7 bases at V and 4 bases at J; junction bases unmatched: 3. This CDR3 has 13 amino acids. CDR1 ENHRY and CDR2 SYGVKD come from the germline V gene.

The rearrangement links TRBV5-1 to TRBJ1-4, with 8 bases identical to TRBD1. CDR1 is SGHRS, CDR2 YFSETQ, per germline. This CDR3 has 15 amino acids. The ends lost 1 base at V and 8 bases at J; junction bases unmatched: 7. CDR3 bases: TGCGCCAGCAGCTTGTCTGCGACAGGGGAAGAAAAACTGTTTTTT. Encoded protein: CASSLSATGEEKLFF.

V is TRBV27 and J is TRBJ2-5, with D possibly matching TRBD1 (7 bases). The germline V gene encodes CDR1 MNHEY and CDR2 SMNVEV (reference sequence). This CDR3 has 14 residues. V lost 5 bases to trimming and J lost 5 bases, with 15 bases between them. The CDR3 sequence: CASSPDRRGETQYF. The CDR3, as DNA: TGTGCCAGCAGTCCGGACAGGAGGGGGGAGACCCAGTACTTC.

The chain is built from TRBV6-6 and TRBJ2-7, with 11 positions matching TRBD2. This CDR3 region has 14 residues. V was clipped by 7 bases and J by 6 bases; unmatched bases: 8. The germline CDR1 and CDR2 sequences are MNHNY and SVGAGI (reference sequence). CDR3 protein: CASTTSGGSSEQYF. The CDR3 nucleotides read TGTGCCAGCACCACTAGCGGGGGATCGAGCGAGCAGTACTTC.